The 27 T cell receptor beta chains below all came from one sample that was sequenced in a study of technical replicates of blood from several donors. Sequencing was performed with immunoSEQ multiplex PCR; in TCRdb, only in-frame clones are kept and a portion is missing. The table records 75,000 to 100,000 clones, approximately 93% of them present only once. Sequencing was done on a sample of T cells isolated from PBMCs. The receptors stem from a human donor in good health.

The chain carries TRBV2 and TRBJ1-3; D might be TRBD1 (6 bases). The CDR3 is 13 residues long. CDR1 is SNHLY, CDR2 FYNNEI, per germline. Trimming took 4 bases from V and 4 from J, leaving 8 bases between them. The CDR3 sequence is CASSVRGGNTIYF. In DNA, the CDR3 is TGTGCCAGCAGTGTGAGGGGGGGAAACACCATATATTTT.

CDR3 loop: CASSPREALNEQFF. Here the CDR3 DNA reads TGTGCCAGCAGCCCCCGCGAAGCGTTAAATGAGCAGTTCTTC. The chain uses TRBV6-6 and TRBJ2-1; D is unresolved. The CDR3 consists of 14 residues. Per the germline V gene, CDR1 is MNHNY and CDR2 is SVGAGI (reference sequence). V lost 6 bases and J lost 7, with 16 bases in between.

J is TRBJ2-7 and V is TRBV6-6, with 7 bases lining up with TRBD1. V was clipped by 0 bases and J by 3 bases; unmatched bases: 2. The germline V gene has CDR1 MNHNY and CDR2 SVGAGI (reference sequence). The CDR3 runs to 14 residues. CDR3 DNA: TGTGCCAGCAGTTACTCGGCAGGGGGCTACGAGCAGTACTTC. This translates into CASSYSAGGYEQYF.

The genes are TRBV29-1 and TRBJ2-7; D may be TRBD1 (6 bases). The CDR3 sequence is 13 residues long. CDR1 is SQVTM, CDR2 ANQGSEA, per germline. Trimming cost V 5 bases and J 2 bases, with 13 bases left between them. The CDR3 DNA sequence: TGCAGCGTTAGGGGGATAGGAGCCTACGAGCAGTACTTC. Translating gives CSVRGIGAYEQYF.

V and J are TRBV29-1 and TRBJ2-5; 8 bases are a match to TRBD2. In germline, CDR1 is SQVTM, CDR2 ANQGSEA. This CDR3 has 13 amino acids. V gave up 7 bases and J gave up 5 bases; unmatched junction bases: 9. The CDR3 DNA is TGCAGCGGGCTTTATATAGCGGGGGAGACCCAGTACTTC. Translation gives CSGLYIAGETQYF.

V gene TRBV7-9 combines with J gene TRBJ1-6; 7 bases line up with TRBD1. V was clipped by 8 bases and J by 6 bases; unmatched bases: 7. CDR1 is SEHNR and CDR2 is FQNEAQ in the germline V gene (reference sequence). CDR3 length: 14 residues. CDR3 nucleotide sequence: TGTGCCAGCGGACCGACAGGGAGTAATTCACCCCTCCACTTT. This sequence encodes CASGPTGSNSPLHF.

The rearrangement joins TRBV15 to TRBJ1-1; maybe TRBD1 (5 bases). V was trimmed by 5 bases and J by 1 base, leaving 14 bases between them. CDR3 length equals 15 residues. Per the germline V gene, CDR1 is LNHNV and CDR2 is YYDKDF (reference sequence). The CDR3 DNA reads as TGTGCCACCAGCCCCGGGGGTATATGGAACACTGAAGCTTTCTTT. This sequence encodes CATSPGGIWNTEAFF. The variable domain in full, with the rest retrieved from reference TRBV15 and TRBJ1-1, is DAMVIQNPRYQVTQFGKPVTLSCSQTLNHNVMYWYQQKSSQAPKLLFHYYDKDFNNEADTPDNFQSRRPNTSFCFLDIRSPGLGDTAMYLCATSPGGIWNTEAFFGQGTRLTVV.

V is TRBV19 and J is TRBJ1-3; D is unresolved. The CDR3 is made up of 16 amino acids. From germline, CDR1 is LNHDA and CDR2 SQIVND (reference sequence). V gave up 1 base and J gave up 0 bases, with 10 bases separating them. The CDR3 here is CASSIASGPSGNTIYF. CDR3 DNA sequence: TGTGCCAGTAGTATAGCGAGCGGACCCTCTGGAAACACCATATATTTT. Full variable domain (missing parts from reference TRBV19 and TRBJ1-3): DGGITQSPKYLFRKEGQNVTLSCEQNLNHDAMYWYRQDPGQGLRLIYYSQIVNDFQKGDIAEGYSVSREKKESFPLTVTSAQKNPTAFYLCASSIASGPSGNTIYFGEGSWLTVV.

This clone occurred a few times. This chain joins TRBV29-1 and TRBJ1-5, with 7 bases aligning to TRBD1. The CDR3 runs 12 residues. CDR1 and CDR2 (germline): SQVTM, ANQGSEA. V lost 7 bases to trimming and J lost 4 bases; unmatched junction nucleotides: 4. CDR3: CSAGTENQPQHF. The CDR3 DNA reads TGCAGCGCCGGGACAGAGAATCAGCCCCAGCATTTT.

The chain couples TRBV13 to TRBJ2-5, with 7 bases lining up with TRBD2. V shed 4 bases, J shed 3 bases, and the junction held 11 bases outside the gene matches. The germline CDR1 and CDR2 sequences are PRHDT and FYEKMQ (reference sequence). The CDR3 is 16 residues long. The chain's CDR3 is CASSSKTELAEETQYF. In DNA, the CDR3 is TGTGCCAGCAGCTCAAAGACGGAGCTAGCGGAAGAGACCCAGTACTTC.

The chain links TRBV28 to TRBJ1-5; D is perhaps TRBD1 (6 bases). Trimming shortened V by 4 bases and J by 5 bases, and 18 bases separated the two germline ends. Germline V gene data show CDR1 as MDHEN and CDR2 as SYDVKM. CDR3 length: 16 residues. CDR3 in DNA: TGTGCCAGCAGTTCACAACAAGGGGGGGGCCATCAGCCCCAGCATTTT. Its protein product is CASSSQQGGGHQPQHF.

The chain employs TRBV2 and TRBJ1-1; D gene ambiguous. Trimming removed 2 bases from V and 0 bases from J, with 4 bases in between. The CDR3 has 13 residues. The germline V gene has CDR1 SNHLY and CDR2 FYNNEI. The CDR3 DNA follows: TGTGCCAGCAGTGAACAGTTGAACACTGAAGCTTTCTTT. Translating it yields CASSEQLNTEAFF.

J is TRBJ1-1 and V is TRBV4-2; D might be TRBD1 (5 bases). Trimming left V 6 bases short and J 2 bases short, with 22 bases between. Per germline, CDR1 LGHNA and CDR2 YNFKEQ. This CDR3 comprises 17 residues. Here the CDR3 DNA reads TGTGCCAGCAGTCCGGCCGAATTCCTCAGGGTCAACACTGAAGCTTTCTTT. It specifies CASSPAEFLRVNTEAFF.

V usage is TRBV13 and J usage is TRBJ2-5; 9 nucleotides align to TRBD2. The CDR3 loop spans 15 amino acids. CDR1 and CDR2 from the germline V gene are PRHDT and FYEKMQ (reference sequence). The V segment lost 3 bases and the J segment 4 bases; nucleotides outside the gene matches: 6. The DNA for the CDR3 is TGTGCCAGCAGCTTCGCGGGGGGGGGTCGAGAGACCCAGTACTTC. Its translation is CASSFAGGGRETQYF.

The genes are TRBV27 and TRBJ1-1; TRBD1 matches 10 bases. V gave up 11 bases and J gave up 5 bases; unmatched junction bases: 8. The CDR3 loop spans 13 amino acids. Germline V CDR1 and CDR2: MNHEY, SMNVEV (reference sequence). The chain's CDR3 is CASMTGGETEAFF. The CDR3 region has the DNA TGTGCCTCGATGACAGGGGGCGAAACTGAAGCTTTCTTT.

V and J are TRBV30 and TRBJ2-5; TRBD2 matches at 10 bases. The V segment lost 1 base and the J segment 7 bases; nucleotides outside the gene matches: 3. CDR1 is GTSNPN, CDR2 SVGIG, per germline (reference sequence). The length of the CDR3 is 13 residues. CDR3 DNA: TGTGCCTGGAGTGCTTCTAGCGGGGGGACCCAGTACTTC. As protein: CAWSASSGGTQYF.

The CDR3 protein is CASSFRSTGTYNEQFF. The CDR3 region has the DNA TGTGCCAGCAGCTTCCGGTCGACAGGGACCTACAATGAGCAGTTCTTC. V usage is TRBV11-2 and J usage is TRBJ2-1; 7 bases align to TRBD1. Germline V gene data show CDR1 as SGHAT and CDR2 as FQNNGV. There are 16 residues in the CDR3. Trimming cost V 3 bases and J 2 bases; bases outside gene matches: 7.

The genes are TRBV5-5 and TRBJ2-1; D is possibly TRBD2 (5 bases). The V end was cut by 0 bases, the J end by 6 bases, with 19 bases between. CDR1 is SGHKS, CDR2 YYEKEE, per germline (reference sequence). The CDR3 loop spans 17 amino acids. The CDR3 reads CASSLGWRGLRPNEQFF. The DNA for the CDR3 is TGTGCCAGCAGCTTGGGCTGGCGCGGACTGAGGCCCAATGAGCAGTTCTTC. Full variable domain (missing parts from reference TRBV5-5 and TRBJ2-1): DAGVTQSPTHLIKTRGQQVTLRCSPISGHKSVSWYQQVLGQGPQFIFQYYEKEERGRGNFPDRFSARQFPNYSSELNVNALLLGDSALYLCASSLGWRGLRPNEQFFGPGTRLTVL.

The chain couples TRBV10-3 to TRBJ2-7, with D possibly TRBD1 on 5 matching bases. The CDR3 runs to 15 residues. The V gene's germline CDR1 is ENHRY and CDR2 SYGVKD. Trimming shortened V by 7 bases and J by 2 bases, and 18 bases separated the two germline ends. The CDR3 nucleotides are TGTGCCATCACTCCAACAGGACCCTTAGCCTACGAGCAGTACTTC. Amino acids: CAITPTGPLAYEQYF.

The genes are TRBV19 and TRBJ2-5, with 8 bases matching TRBD1. The CDR3 covers 14 residues. V was pared by 3 bases and J by 2 bases, with 2 bases of the junction left unmatched. CDR1 and CDR2 (germline): LNHDA, SQIVND (reference sequence). CDR3 in amino acids: CASSIDRGQETQYF. The CDR3 nucleotides read TGTGCCAGTAGTATCGACAGGGGACAAGAGACCCAGTACTTC. Combining the CDR3 with reference TRBV19 and TRBJ2-5 gives the whole variable domain DGGITQSPKYLFRKEGQNVTLSCEQNLNHDAMYWYRQDPGQGLRLIYYSQIVNDFQKGDIAEGYSVSREKKESFPLTVTSAQKNPTAFYLCASSIDRGQETQYFGPGTRLLVL.

This clone appeared a single time. The chain couples TRBV5-1 to TRBJ2-3; TRBD1 matches at 9 bases. The length of the CDR3 is 14 residues. Looked up from germline, CDR1 is SGHRS and CDR2 is YFSETQ. V shed 8 bases and J 5 bases; nucleotides not matched to a gene: 9. The chain's CDR3 is CASSPGQGIDTQYF. The CDR3 DNA follows: TGCGCCAGTTCACCGGGACAGGGTATAGATACGCAGTATTTT.

V is TRBV5-1 and J is TRBJ1-1, with a possible D match to TRBD1 (5 bases). Germline CDR1 SGHRS, CDR2 YFSETQ. This CDR3 comprises 14 residues. The V and J ends lost 8 bases and 1 base respectively, with 15 bases between them. The CDR3 reads CASKEGPSNTEAFF. The CDR3 DNA is TGCGCCAGTAAGGAGGGGCCGTCGAACACTGAAGCTTTCTTT. Full variable domain (missing parts from reference TRBV5-1 and TRBJ1-1): KAGVTQTPRYLIKTRGQQVTLSCSPISGHRSVSWYQQTPGQGLQFLFEYFSETQRNKGNFPGRFSGRQFSNSRSEMNVSTLELGDSALYLCASKEGPSNTEAFFGQGTRLTVV.

The chain is built from TRBV6-1 and TRBJ2-7; 8 bases match TRBD2. V lost 1 base, J lost 3 bases, and 5 bases stayed unmatched. Germline CDR1 and CDR2: MNHNS and SASEGT. The CDR3 runs to 15 residues. The CDR3 is CASSEVRGGGYEQYF. DNA of the CDR3: TGTGCCAGCAGTGAAGTACGGGGGGGTGGCTACGAGCAGTACTTC.

This sequence joins TRBV7-9 and TRBJ2-5, with 9 bases that match TRBD1. The CDR3 covers 16 residues. CDR1 and CDR2 (germline): SEHNR, FQNEAQ (reference sequence). J lost 5 bases, V lost 3 bases, and 10 bases had no gene match. The DNA of the CDR3 is TGTGCCAGCAGCTTGTCGGGACAGGGTGTTCGGGAGACCCAGTACTTC. Translation gives CASSLSGQGVRETQYF.

The V gene is TRBV6-1, the J gene TRBJ2-3; D unclear. CDR1 and CDR2 (germline): MNHNS, SASEGT. Trimming took 0 bases from V and 2 from J, leaving 12 bases between them. The CDR3 has 16 residues. DNA of the CDR3: TGTGCCAGCAGTGAAGCGCTTCCAGCGAACACAGATACGCAGTATTTT. Its protein product is CASSEALPANTDTQYF.

The V call is TRBV6-5, the J call TRBJ2-2; 7 bases are shared with TRBD2. The germline gives CDR1 MNHEY, CDR2 SVGAGI. With V trimmed by 6 bases and J by 4 bases, 8 bases remained unmatched. There are 15 residues in the CDR3. The CDR3 DNA reads as TGTGCCAGCAGCCCGGGGGGAAGCGCCACCGGGGAGCTGTTTTTT. Translated: CASSPGGSATGELFF.

V gene TRBV9 combines with J gene TRBJ1-5; possibly TRBD1 for D (6 bases). The CDR3 contains 16 residues. Trimming removed 3 bases from V and 4 bases from J, with 17 bases in between. Germline lookup yields CDR1 SGDLS and CDR2 YYNGEE. CDR3 DNA sequence: TGTGCCAGCAGCGCCGGGACACCTAATGAAAATCAGCCCCAGCATTTT. Translated, it gives CASSAGTPNENQPQHF.